Presented here are 31 T cell receptor beta chains from one specimen sequenced in a study of T cell responses to AZD1222 COVID-19 vaccine. Profiling relied on immunoSEQ multiplex PCR, and the TCRdb table lists in-frame clones only, not all of them. The sample includes about 120,000 clones, 85% to 95% of them seen just once. The source material was peripheral blood, sampled 28 days after the second AZD1222 dose. Receptor source: an adult who received the AZD1222 COVID-19 vaccine.

This clone was seen once. J is TRBJ1-3 and V is TRBV5-3; D is possibly TRBD1 (5 bases). TRBV5-3 is assigned to the ORF class and has an uncertain function. V was shortened by 4 bases and J by 3 bases, with 14 bases between the two germline ends. The CDR3 is made up of 15 amino acids. CDR3 coding DNA: TGTGCCAGAAGCCGACCGACAGCGTATGGAAACACCATATATTTT. This translates into CARSRPTAYGNTIYF.

The count of this clone is one. The chain links TRBV19 to TRBJ2-3; 11 bases are a match to TRBD2. V shed 5 bases and J 2 bases; nucleotides not matched to a gene: 12. CDR3 size: 18 residues. Per the germline V gene, CDR1 is LNHDA and CDR2 is SQIVND (reference sequence). The CDR3 here is CASSLIRLAGPPTDTQYF. The CDR3, as DNA: TGTGCCAGTAGTCTTATTCGACTAGCGGGGCCACCCACAGATACGCAGTATTTT.

The V and J genes are TRBV7-9 and TRBJ2-7, with D tentatively TRBD1 (6 bases). V was shortened by 4 bases and J by 3 bases, with 13 bases between the two germline ends. CDR3 size: 14 residues. Per the germline V gene, CDR1 is SEHNR and CDR2 is FQNEAQ (reference sequence). The CDR3: CASSSTGQIYEQYF. The CDR3 coding sequence is TGTGCCAGCAGCTCAACCGGACAGATCTACGAGCAGTACTTC.

The J gene is TRBJ1-6, the V gene TRBV12-3 or TRBV12-4; maybe TRBD1 (6 bases). Trimming removed 6 bases from V and 5 bases from J, with 8 bases in between. This CDR3 has 13 amino acids. DNA for the CDR3: TGTGCCAGCAGGGACAGTAATAATTCACCCCTCCACTTT. It is translated as CASRDSNNSPLHF.

The chain links TRBV5-1 to TRBJ1-2; no definite D call. The germline V and J ends were trimmed by 0 bases and 7 bases, with 10 bases remaining between them. The CDR3 has 13 residues. CDR1 and CDR2 from the germline V gene are SGHRS and YFSETQ. CDR3 sequence (DNA): TGCGCCAGCAGCTTGGTGGCAGCGGCTGGCTACACCTTC. Its translation is CASSLVAAAGYTF.

V gene TRBV19 combines with J gene TRBJ1-1; 7 nucleotides match TRBD1. The CDR3 runs to 13 residues. Germline trimming cut 5 bases from V and 9 bases from J; bases unmatched to any gene: 9. Germline CDR1 is LNHDA and CDR2 is SQIVND (reference sequence). The CDR3 reads CASSPHDRAKAFF. The CDR3 region has the DNA TGTGCCAGTAGTCCCCACGACAGGGCCAAAGCTTTCTTT.

This chain connects TRBV5-6 to TRBJ2-7; tentative D call: TRBD2 (6 bases). The CDR3 is 14 amino acids. Trimming took 3 bases from V and 4 from J, leaving 14 bases between them. From germline, CDR1 is SGHDT and CDR2 YYEEEE. CDR3 sequence reads: CASSSRGKGYEQYF. DNA for the CDR3: TGTGCCAGCAGCTCGCGGGGAAAGGGGTACGAGCAGTACTTC.

The chain links TRBV6-5 to TRBJ2-7, with 10 bases fitting TRBD1. Germline V gene data show CDR1 as MNHEY and CDR2 as SVGAGI. The CDR3 contains 13 residues. V trimming: 8 bases; J trimming: 5 bases; junction bases outside the gene matches: 6. CDR3 sequence: CASRDRGMNEQYF. DNA of the CDR3: TGTGCCAGCCGGGACAGGGGAATGAACGAGCAGTACTTC.

This rearrangement joins TRBV3-1 (or the pseudogene TRBV3-2) to TRBJ2-7, with 10 bases lining up with TRBD2. V shed 6 bases, J shed 3 bases, and the junction held 8 bases outside the gene matches. CDR3 length: 15 residues. The V gene's germline CDR1 is LGHDT and CDR2 YNNKEL (reference sequence). The CDR3 sequence: CASRHLAGAHYEQYF. DNA for the CDR3: TGTGCCAGCAGGCATCTAGCGGGAGCCCACTACGAGCAGTACTTC.

The J gene is TRBJ2-1, the V gene TRBV13; D is perhaps TRBD2 (6 bases). V was pared by 5 bases and J by 5 bases, with 13 bases between. This CDR3 comprises 14 residues. Looked up from germline, CDR1 is PRHDT and CDR2 is FYEKMQ (reference sequence). The CDR3 bases are TGTGCCAGCAGCCCTCGTAGCGGCAACAATGAGCAGTTCTTC. This translates into CASSPRSGNNEQFF. Full variable domain (remainder filled in from reference TRBV13 and TRBJ2-1): AAGVIQSPRHLIKEKRETATLKCYPIPRHDTVYWYQQGPGQDPQFLISFYEKMQSDKGSIPDRFSAQQFSDYHSELNMSSLELGDSALYFCASSPRSGNNEQFFGPGTRLTVL.

This chain joins TRBV11-3 and TRBJ1-6; D unclear. This CDR3 spans 14 amino acids. The germline CDR1 and CDR2 sequences are SGHNT and YENEEA. The germline V and J ends were trimmed by 2 bases and 7 bases, with 9 bases remaining between them. The CDR3 coding sequence is TGTGCCAGCAGCTTACGGGCTCGGAATTCACCCCTCCACTTT. Its translation is CASSLRARNSPLHF.

The chain uses TRBV11-2 and TRBJ1-2; no clear D. The CDR3 covers 13 residues. Germline V gives CDR1 SGHAT, CDR2 FQNNGV. Trimming shortened V by 2 bases and J by 4 bases, and 8 bases separated the two germline ends. CDR3 DNA sequence: TGTGCCAGCAGCTTATTTGGCAGCTATGGCTACACCTTC. This codes for CASSLFGSYGYTF.

The V and J genes are TRBV7-8 and TRBJ1-3; the D gene is possibly TRBD1 (5 bases). This CDR3 has 16 residues. Germline CDR1 SGHVS, CDR2 FQNEAQ. V was trimmed by 4 bases and J by 4 bases, leaving 17 bases between them. Here the CDR3 DNA reads TGTGCCAGCAGCTCTACCGGGACTCCGAGGGGAAACACCATATATTTT. It is translated as CASSSTGTPRGNTIYF. The whole variable domain, filled in from reference TRBV7-8 and TRBJ1-3, reads GAGVSQSPRYKVAKRGQDVALRCDPISGHVSLFWYQQALGQGPEFLTYFQNEAQLDKSGLPSDRFFAERPEGSVSTLKIQRTQQEDSAVYLCASSSTGTPRGNTIYFGEGSWLTVV.

To note about this clone: The junction departs from the called germline gene at one end, perhaps through a read error. The chain couples TRBV7-9 to TRBJ1-6; D remains ambiguous. Germline CDR1 reads SEHNR; CDR2 reads FQNEAQ (reference sequence). This CDR3 region has 11 residues. CDR3 amino acids: CASSYSSPLHF. The CDR3, as DNA: TGTGCCAGCAGCTATAGTTCACCCCTCCACTTT.

The V call is TRBV19, the J call TRBJ1-2, with D maybe TRBD1 (6 bases). With 6 bases removed from V and 7 bases from J, the gap between germline ends came to 18 bases. This CDR3 has 14 amino acids. The germline V gene has CDR1 LNHDA and CDR2 SQIVND (reference sequence). The CDR3: CASRILGALGGYTF. The CDR3 nucleotides read TGTGCCAGTAGGATTTTGGGGGCTTTGGGTGGCTACACCTTC.

The chain couples TRBV4-1 to TRBJ1-5; possibly TRBD1 for D (5 bases). The CDR3 is 14 amino acids. Between the trimmed V and J ends, which lost 7 bases and 4 bases, there was a span of 14 bases. CDR1 is MGHRA, CDR2 YSYEKL, per germline. CDR3 sequence (DNA): TGCGCCAGCAAACAACCGGGGGTAAATCAGCCCCAGCATTTT. Translation: CASKQPGVNQPQHF.

The rearrangement uses TRBV6-5 and TRBJ1-5, with D unresolved. The CDR3 covers 13 residues. From germline, CDR1 is MNHEY and CDR2 SVGAGI. V dropped 6 bases and J dropped 4 bases, with 10 bases sitting between them. This CDR3 reads CASRDGVNQPQHF. CDR3 in DNA: TGTGCCAGCAGAGACGGGGTGAATCAGCCCCAGCATTTT.

About this clone: Distinct nucleotide sequences in the sample also encode this CDR3. The chain combines TRBV6-5 with TRBJ1-1, with a weak D call TRBD1 (5 bases). V lost 8 bases to trimming and J lost 0 bases, with 7 bases between them. Germline V gives CDR1 MNHEY, CDR2 SVGAGI. The CDR3 spans 12 residues. CDR3 sequence: CASRGLNTEAFF. The CDR3, as DNA: TGTGCCAGCCGGGGCCTGAACACTGAAGCTTTCTTT.

The V and J genes are TRBV5-1 and TRBJ1-2, with a possible D match to TRBD1 (5 bases). Germline V gives CDR1 SGHRS, CDR2 YFSETQ. The CDR3 covers 14 residues. V lost 4 bases and J 4 bases, leaving 14 bases between the germline ends. As DNA, the CDR3 is TGCGCCAGCAGCCCGTTGGGGGAAAGCTATGGCTACACCTTC. Its protein product is CASSPLGESYGYTF.

The chain recombines TRBV29-1 with TRBJ2-2, with 7 nucleotides matching TRBD1. Germline assignment: CDR1 SQVTM and CDR2 ANQGSEA. This CDR3 has 14 amino acids. V shed 6 bases and J 2 bases; nucleotides not matched to a gene: 6. CDR3 in amino acids: CSVKGGVNTGELFF. CDR3 nucleotides: TGCAGCGTCAAAGGGGGCGTTAACACCGGGGAGCTGTTTTTT.

The genes are TRBV12-3 or TRBV12-4 and TRBJ2-5; either TRBD1 or TRBD2 may fit D (5 bases each). This CDR3 region has 13 residues. Trimming took 3 bases from V and 6 from J, leaving 11 bases between them. For the CDR3, the DNA is TGTGCCAGCAGTTTCGATTGGGGGAAGACCCAGTACTTC. Encoded protein: CASSFDWGKTQYF.

This sequence joins TRBV14 and TRBJ1-6; no firm D call. CDR1 is SGHDN, CDR2 FVKESK, per germline. With 0 bases removed from V and 5 bases from J, the gap between germline ends came to 14 bases. The CDR3 covers 17 residues. The CDR3 DNA sequence: TGTGCCAGCAGCCAAGATCTGACGGTCCGGCATAATTCACCCCTCCACTTT. This encodes CASSQDLTVRHNSPLHF. Using reference TRBV14 and TRBJ1-6 for the parts outside the CDR3, the full variable domain is EAGVTQFPSHSVIEKGQTVTLRCDPISGHDNLYWYRRVMGKEIKFLLHFVKESKQDESGMPNNRFLAERTGGTYSTLKVQPAELEDSGVYFCASSQDLTVRHNSPLHFGNGTRLTVT.

The genes are TRBV6-5 and TRBJ2-3; 10 positions agree with TRBD2. The V segment lost 6 bases and the J segment 1 base; nucleotides outside the gene matches: 4. Germline CDR1 is MNHEY and CDR2 is SVGAGI. The CDR3 loop spans 15 amino acids. CDR3 in amino acids: CASRGTSVGTDTQYF. The CDR3 nucleotides read TGTGCCAGCAGGGGGACTAGCGTCGGCACAGATACGCAGTATTTT.

The chain has TRBV20-1 and TRBJ2-7, with no clear D. V lost 3 bases and J lost 3, with 6 bases in between. The CDR3 spans 11 residues. CDR1 and CDR2 (germline): DFQATT, SNEGSKA (reference sequence). CDR3 coding DNA: TGCAGTGCTAGTTCAGGCTACGAGCAGTACTTC. Translating it yields CSASSGYEQYF.

The chain joins TRBV10-3 to TRBJ1-1; D is possibly TRBD1 (6 bases). V was clipped by 8 bases and J by 1 base, with 23 bases between them. Germline-derived CDR1 and CDR2 are ENHRY and SYGVKD. The CDR3 contains 17 residues. In DNA form, the CDR3 reads TGTGCCATCGGGGGCGTGCCGGGGGCGGAGGGGAACACTGAAGCTTTCTTT. This translates into CAIGGVPGAEGNTEAFF.

The chain employs TRBV6-4 and TRBJ1-6; TRBD1 might be the D (5 bases). This CDR3 has 15 amino acids. The germline CDR1 and CDR2 sequences are MRHNA and SNTAGT. V dropped 2 bases and J dropped 7 bases, with 12 bases sitting between them. In nucleotides, the CDR3 is TGTGCCAGCAGTGACAACGACAGCGCGAATTCACCCCTCCACTTT. This encodes CASSDNDSANSPLHF.

This rearrangement joins TRBV7-6 to TRBJ1-5; D gene unclear. Germline V lookup: CDR1 SGHVS, CDR2 FNYEAQ. Trimming left V 8 bases short and J 3 bases short, with 5 bases between. This CDR3 comprises 11 residues. The CDR3 region has the DNA TGTGCCAGCGGTGACAATCAGCCCCAGCATTTT. This codes for CASGDNQPQHF.

The V and J genes are TRBV19 and TRBJ2-1; 10 nucleotides align to TRBD2. The CDR3 loop spans 17 amino acids. Germline lookup yields CDR1 LNHDA and CDR2 SQIVND (reference sequence). Trimming took 1 base from V and 9 from J; bases not matched to a gene: 12. CDR3 sequence reads: CASSIAAGGSRGGEQFF. The CDR3, as DNA: TGTGCCAGTAGTATAGCAGCGGGAGGGTCAAGGGGCGGTGAGCAGTTCTTC.

V is TRBV5-1 and J is TRBJ1-1, with 10 nucleotides matching TRBD1. V lost 5 bases, J lost 4 bases, and 11 bases stayed unmatched. The CDR3 has 16 amino acids. Germline CDR1 and CDR2: SGHRS and YFSETQ. The CDR3: CASSYGQGEVSTEAFF. CDR3 coding DNA: TGCGCCAGCAGTTATGGACAGGGGGAGGTGAGCACTGAAGCTTTCTTT. Drawing the rest from reference TRBV5-1 and TRBJ1-1, the complete variable domain is KAGVTQTPRYLIKTRGQQVTLSCSPISGHRSVSWYQQTPGQGLQFLFEYFSETQRNKGNFPGRFSGRQFSNSRSEMNVSTLELGDSALYLCASSYGQGEVSTEAFFGQGTRLTVV.

The rearrangement links TRBV25-1 to TRBJ1-1, with a weak D call TRBD1 (5 bases). V was trimmed by 8 bases and J by 1 base, leaving 8 bases between them. This CDR3 spans 12 amino acids. Germline CDR1 is MGHDK and CDR2 is SYGVNS. The DNA of the CDR3 is TGTGCCAGCTTAGGACAGAACACTGAAGCTTTCTTT. Amino acid sequence: CASLGQNTEAFF.

This chain joins TRBV7-9 and TRBJ2-7; D is unresolved. Germline V gene sequence: CDR1 SEHNR, CDR2 FQNEAQ (reference sequence). The germline V and J ends were trimmed by 0 bases and 3 bases, with 6 bases remaining between them. The CDR3 is 13 residues long. The CDR3 sequence: CASSLAAVYEQYF. The DNA for the CDR3 is TGTGCCAGCAGCTTAGCGGCCGTCTACGAGCAGTACTTC.